This T cell receptor beta chain derives from a study of T cell repertoires in cytomegalovirus infection. Germline V gene data show CDR1 as SGHVS and CDR2 as FQNEAQ. V shed 5 bases and J 3 bases; nucleotides not matched to a gene: 5. The CDR3 consists of 15 residues. In TCRdb, the reads were re-called with MiXCR into one record per CDR3 protein. This sample has over 250,000 distinct CDR3 sequences, with 20% to 25% found just once. Study observations and caveats: Across the ex vivo response, the dominant clonotypes were HLA-C-restricted CMV-specific TCR beta clonotypes.

Ten or more counts support this clonotype. The target antigen is unknown. Material: cultured PBMCs, obtained from culture after CMV antigen stimulation. The sequence was collected from a human donor in good health (CMV status not recorded). Some clones in this sample may be carry-over from other donors' samples. The V call is TRBV7-8, the J call TRBJ1-4; 8 bases map to TRBD1. As DNA, the CDR3 is TGTGCCAGCAGCCTAAGACAGGGGTCTAATGAAAAACTGTTTTTT. Translated: CASSLRQGSNEKLFF.